This T cell receptor beta chain was identified in a study of metastatic and nonmetastatic thyroid tumors. Overall study context: From malignant and benign thyroid patients, repertoires in blood and in tumor or nodule tissue were compared. General observations from the study: When malignant thyroid tumors were compared with benign nodules, TCR beta diversity was reportedly significantly higher in the malignant tumors. This held in both blood and tumor samples.

Per the original data handling: What underpinned the distant-metastasis classifier for papillary thyroid cancer was the set of CDR3 differences across clinicopathological groups. MiXCR reprocessed the PCR reads for TCRdb. None of the V and J calls come from the authors' own analysis; TCRdb made them. Among tens of thousands of clones, around 12% were seen once, and the ten largest hold more than 7%. No treatment had been given to any patient before thyroid surgery. This clone was counted many times. Its antigen is as yet unknown. This CDR3 is built from 14 residues. Between the trimmed V and J ends, which lost 5 bases and 0 bases, there was a span of 5 bases.

The receptor was isolated from a female donor with papillary thyroid cancer or a benign thyroid nodule (not recorded which). Some clones in this sample may be carry-over from other donors' samples. The chain uses TRBV12-3 or TRBV12-4 and TRBJ1-6; D unclear. Input material: tumor tissue. The CDR3 is CASSTASYNSPLHF. The CDR3 DNA is TGTGCCAGCAGTACAGCCTCCTATAATTCACCCCTCCACTTT.